These T cell receptor beta chains were read from a single sample in a study of response to subunit inactivated influenza vaccine. TCRdb ran MiXCR on the RT-PCR reads and lists one entry per CDR3 protein. The data hold 500,000 to 600,000 distinct CDR3 sequences, with 14% observed a single time. The sequencing here drew on PBMCs from blood, taken 11 to 12 days after vaccination. Receptors originate from a middle-aged man who received an inactivated influenza vaccine. The CDR3 runs from the conserved cysteine through the conserved F or W. The D gene is left open where the match is weak. Clone sizes are given selectively: once, few, many, or a class where the clone is expanded.

TRBV28	TRBJ1-1	NA	few	TGTGCCAGCAGTTTATTCCTCAACTTGAACACTGAAGCTTTCTTT	CASSLFLNLNTEAFF
TRBV28	TRBJ1-6	TRBD1	many	TGTGCCAGCAGTCCGGGACAGGGCGGGGACACAAGTTCACCCCTCCACTTT	CASSPGQGGDTSSPLHF
TRBV7-7	TRBJ2-5	NA	few	TGTGCTAGCAGCTTAGCGACAGGGGAGGGGGAGACCCAGTACTTC	CASSLATGEGETQYF
TRBV28	TRBJ1-3	NA	NA	TGTGCCAGCAGTGTCCCGGGACGGACCTCTGGAAACACCATATATTTT	CASSVPGRTSGNTIYF
TRBV12-3/TRBV12-4	TRBJ1-1	NA	many	TGTGCCAGCAGACCCCCTGGGCTCACTGAAGCTTTCTTT	CASRPPGLTEAFF
TRBV5-6	TRBJ2-2	TRBD1	few	TGTGCCAGCAGCTTCGGACAGGGGGACACCGGGGAGCTGTTTTTT	CASSFGQGDTGELFF
TRBV12-3/TRBV12-4	TRBJ2-1	NA	NA	TGTGCCAGCAGTCCAGCCGGGACACCTTCCCATGAGCAGTTCTTC	CASSPAGTPSHEQFF
TRBV29-1	TRBJ2-2	TRBD2	NA	TGCAGCGTGCCCCGGGGGGACACCGGGGAGCTGTTTTTT	CSVPRGDTGELFF
TRBV5-1	TRBJ2-2	TRBD1	NA	TGCGCCAGCAGCTTAACAGGGACAGGGATTAACACCGGGGAGCTGTTTTTT	CASSLTGTGINTGELFF
TRBV29-1	TRBJ2-2	NA	NA	TGCAGCGTTGAACTTGGAGGGGTCGGGACCGGGGAGCTGTTTTTT	CSVELGGVGTGELFF
TRBV29-1	TRBJ2-7	NA	many	TGCAGCGTTGATGCTGGAGGGAACTACGAGCAGTACTTC	CSVDAGGNYEQYF
TRBV7-6	TRBJ2-1	TRBD2	NA	TGTGCCAGCAGCTTAAGGACTAGCGGAGTCTACAATGAGCAGTTCTTC	CASSLRTSGVYNEQFF
TRBV3-1	TRBJ2-7	NA	few	TGTGCCAGCAGCCAAGGGGTAGAAACCTACGAGCAGTACTTC	CASSQGVETYEQYF
TRBV7-2	TRBJ2-7	NA	few	TGTGCCAGCAGCTTATTAGGGTCCGTCTCCTACGAGCAGTACTTC	CASSLLGSVSYEQYF
TRBV5-1	TRBJ2-7	NA	NA	TGCGCCAGCAGTTTCAATCCGGGGGTAAGCTCCTACGAGCAGTACTTC	CASSFNPGVSSYEQYF
TRBV20-1	TRBJ1-5	TRBD1	few	TGCAGTGCTAGAACCGGGACAGATAGCAATCAGCCCCAGCATTTT	CSARTGTDSNQPQHF
TRBV7-2	TRBJ2-5	TRBD1	NA	TGTGCCAGCAGCTGGGGCACAGGGGGCCTGGAGACCCAGTACTTC	CASSWGTGGLETQYF
TRBV4-1	TRBJ2-1	TRBD2	few	TGCGCCAGCAGCCAAGTTAGCAGGGGACTAGCGTCGGTCTTC	CASSQVSRGLASVF
TRBV11-2	TRBJ2-7	TRBD2	few	TGTGCCAGCAGCCTCGGGACTAGCGGGAGTGGGCAGTACTTC	CASSLGTSGSGQYF
TRBV9	TRBJ2-7	NA	few	TGTGCCAGCAGCTTCCACCCGGGACTTTCCTACGAGCAGTACTTC	CASSFHPGLSYEQYF
TRBV20-1	TRBJ2-7	NA	few	TGCAGTGCTAACCTCCTAGGAGGGAGCTCCTACGAGCAGTACTTC	CSANLLGGSSYEQYF
TRBV5-6	TRBJ2-1	NA	many	TGTGCCAGCAGCTCGGGACTCAATGAGCAGTTCTTC	CASSSGLNEQFF
TRBV2	TRBJ2-7	NA	few	TGTGCCAGCAGCGAAGGGGGGCTTTCCAAGGTGGGGGAGCAGTACTTC	CASSEGGLSKVGEQYF
TRBV7-2	TRBJ1-1	TRBD1	NA	TGTGCCAGCAGCTATGGCTCCGGGACAGGGAGCCCTGAAGCTTTCTTT	CASSYGSGTGSPEAFF
TRBV15	TRBJ2-1	NA	few	TGTGCCACCAGCCCCCGGAGGCTAGGGGCCAATGAGCAGTTCTTC	CATSPRRLGANEQFF
TRBV7-3	TRBJ2-3	NA	NA	TGTGCCAGCAGCCCCTCATCCGGGGATCGGACGCAGTATTTT	CASSPSSGDRTQYF
TRBV12-3/TRBV12-4	TRBJ2-7	NA	NA	TGTGCCAGCAGTTTGGGGGACATCTACGAGCAGTACTTC	CASSLGDIYEQYF
TRBV7-3	TRBJ2-1	TRBD2	NA	TGTGCCAGCAGCCCAGCGGGAGCTAATGAGCAGTTCTTC	CASSPAGANEQFF
TRBV5-1	TRBJ2-7	TRBD2	few	TGCGCCAGCAGCTTGGGACTAGCGGGAGGGCGTCCCTACGAGCAGTACTTC	CASSLGLAGGRPYEQYF
TRBV5-1	TRBJ2-1	TRBD1	NA	TGCGCCAGCAGCATGGGACAGGGGGCGGTAAATGAGCAGTTCTTC	CASSMGQGAVNEQFF
TRBV6-2/TRBV6-3	TRBJ2-5	NA	NA	TGTGCCAGCGTAGGGCTGGGGGCAAGGGTGGAGACCCAGTACTTC	CASVGLGARVETQYF
TRBV7-8	TRBJ2-7	NA	NA	TGTGCCAGCAGCTTAAGGGTGAGGGCACCCCGTACACACTACGAGCAGTACTTC	CASSLRVRAPRTHYEQYF
TRBV3-1	TRBJ1-4	TRBD1	few	TGTGCCAGCAGCCTCTGGACAGGGGACGAAAAACTGTTTTTT	CASSLWTGDEKLFF
TRBV7-9	TRBJ2-7	NA	many	TGTGCCAGCAGCCCAACTCGGGGTTTGGACAACTACTACGAGCAGTACTTC	CASSPTRGLDNYYEQYF
TRBV15	TRBJ1-5	NA	many	TGTGCCACCAGCCGAGGATTACAGCCCCAGCATTTT	CATSRGLQPQHF
TRBV4-3	TRBJ2-3	NA	few	TGCGCCAGCAGCCAAGAAGGGGAGACAGATACGCAGTATTTT	CASSQEGETDTQYF
TRBV20-1	TRBJ2-3	NA	NA	TGCAGTGCAACTAGGCCCTACGTTAGTACAGATACGCAGTATTTT	CSATRPYVSTDTQYF
TRBV4-2	TRBJ2-1	TRBD2	NA	TGTGCCAGCAGCCCAGGAGCGGGGGCATCTTACAATGAGCAGTTCTTC	CASSPGAGASYNEQFF
TRBV20-1	TRBJ1-1	NA	NA	TGCAGTGCTAGTCGGCAGCAAATGAACACTGAAGCTTTCTTT	CSASRQQMNTEAFF
TRBV14	TRBJ2-7	NA	few	TGTGCCAGCAGCCAGTTAGGGAAAACGTACGAGCAGTACTTC	CASSQLGKTYEQYF
TRBV6-1	TRBJ2-1	TRBD1	few	TGTGCCAGCAGTACACCGGACAGGGCCAATGAGCAGTTCTTC	CASSTPDRANEQFF
TRBV5-1	TRBJ1-4	NA	NA	TGCGCCAGCAGCCCCGACAGTTCTAATGAAAAACTGTTTTTT	CASSPDSSNEKLFF
TRBV6-5	TRBJ2-7	TRBD1	few	TGTGCCAGCAGTTACTCTCCGACAGGGACCGAATACGAGCAGTACTTC	CASSYSPTGTEYEQYF
TRBV28	TRBJ2-1	TRBD2	NA	TGTGCCAGCAGCAGAAGCGGGATCCCCTACAATGAGCAGTTCTTC	CASSRSGIPYNEQFF
TRBV10-3	TRBJ2-5	TRBD2	NA	TGTGCCATCAGTGAACTAGCGGGAGAACTCCTCGGCAAAAAAGAGACCCAGTACTTC	CAISELAGELLGKKETQYF